One sample yielded the 5 T cell receptor beta chains listed below, sequenced in a study of blood T cell repertoires in COVID-19. TCRdb's copy holds only in-frame clones and misses some; the assay was immunoSEQ multiplex PCR. Of approximately 200,000 clones listed, approximately 79% are singletons. Sample: peripheral blood. The receptors originated from a human donor in a cohort sampled during active COVID-19.

The CDR3 coding sequence is TGTGCCAGCAGCCTACTAGCGCATCTTTACGAGCAGTACTTC. Its translation: CASSLLAHLYEQYF. The chain employs TRBV27 and TRBJ2-7; TRBD2 matches at 7 bases. The germline gives CDR1 MNHEY, CDR2 SMNVEV (reference sequence). V shed 6 bases and J 4 bases; nucleotides not matched to a gene: 9. The CDR3 extends over 14 amino acids.

The CDR3 DNA reads as TGTGCCAGCAGTTTATTCGGGAACGAGCAGTACTTC. This codes for CASSLFGNEQYF. This chain joins TRBV27 and TRBJ2-7; maybe TRBD2 (5 bases). V lost 1 base, J lost 5 bases, and 6 bases lay in between. From germline, CDR1 is MNHEY and CDR2 SMNVEV (reference sequence). The CDR3 runs 12 residues.

This sequence joins TRBV28 and TRBJ1-2; D may be TRBD1 (6 bases). CDR1 MDHEN and CDR2 SYDVKM come from the germline V gene. Trimming stripped 6 bases from V and 0 bases from J, with 14 bases between. The CDR3 totals 15 residues. The CDR3 loop reads CASRPGHTANYGYTF. DNA of the CDR3: TGTGCCAGCAGGCCGGGACATACAGCTAACTATGGCTACACCTTC.

V and J are TRBV28 and TRBJ1-1; TRBD1 matches at 7 bases. The V and J ends lost 4 bases and 7 bases, in that order; junction bases with no gene match: 6. Germline V CDR1 and CDR2: MDHEN, SYDVKM. The CDR3 has 13 amino acids. CDR3 sequence (DNA): TGTGCCAGCAGTTCGGACAGGAGGGGTGAAGCTTTCTTT. Protein product: CASSSDRRGEAFF.

The rearrangement uses TRBV3-1 (or the pseudogene TRBV3-2) and TRBJ2-7; TRBD2 aligns across 9 bases. The CDR3 consists of 15 residues. J gave up 2 bases and V 4 bases, and 6 bases lay outside the gene matches. Germline V CDR1 and CDR2: LGHDT, YNNKEL (reference sequence). CDR3 residues: CASSPKREVTYEQYF. In nucleotides, the CDR3 is TGTGCCAGCAGCCCGAAGCGGGAGGTCACCTACGAGCAGTACTTC.